The sequence of this T cell receptor (beta chain) was determined in a study of metastatic and nonmetastatic thyroid tumors. Study context: Repertoire comparison spanned blood and tumor or nodule tissue of malignant and benign thyroid patients. Study-level findings and limits: A significant increase in TCR beta diversity was reportedly seen in malignant thyroid tumors relative to benign nodules, in blood and tumor.

TCRdb re-processed the PCR reads through MiXCR. The sample yields approximately 32,000 clones, 20% to 25% seen once. There are 13 residues in the CDR3. The germline V gene encodes CDR1 MNHNS and CDR2 SASEGT. No treatment had been given to any patient before thyroid surgery. Points on this clone: Its target is not known. Germline is not matched at one junction end, which may reflect a read error.

This receptor was taken from a male donor with papillary thyroid cancer or a benign thyroid nodule (not recorded which). Some clones in this sample may be carry-over from other donors' samples. The chain joins TRBV6-1 to TRBJ1-2; TRBD1 matches at 9 bases. Sequenced input: tumor tissue. The CDR3 DNA sequence: TGTGCCAGCAGTGAGGGGACAGGGCCAGACCTGCGCTTC. Protein product: CASSEGTGPDLRF.